Presented here are 29 T cell receptor beta chains from one specimen sequenced in a study of T cell clonality in common variable immunodeficiency. Sequencing used immunoSEQ multiplex PCR; TCRdb keeps in-frame clones, though not all of them. The sample yields more than 30,000 clones, without any singletons. The sequenced material came from peripheral blood mononuclear cells. The origin of the receptors is a person aged 18-70 years in good health.

Many counts were recorded for this clone. CDR3 bases read: TGTGCCAGCAGCCACCGGGACAGGGGGATCCATGAG. Translating gives CASSHRDRGIHE. The entire CDR3 protein reads CASSHRDRGIHEQFF. This chain connects TRBV7-9 to TRBJ2-1, with 11 bases matching TRBD1. The CDR3 end lies 3 residues beyond the end of the read and is filled in from the germline J gene. From germline, CDR1 is SEHNR and CDR2 FQNEAQ (reference sequence). The CDR3 sequence is 15 residues long. V was pared by 5 bases and J by 8 bases, with 8 bases of the junction left unmatched.

This clone came up a few times. The read stops 3 residues short of the end of the CDR3; the missing end is completed from the germline J gene. J is TRBJ2-4 and V is TRBV19; TRBD1 agrees at 8 bases. Germline V gene data show CDR1 as LNHDA and CDR2 as SQIVND (reference sequence). The CDR3 runs to 16 residues. Here the CDR3 reads CASSIRAGGDSYGQYF. The part of the CDR3 DNA that was read is TGTGCCAGTAGTATACGGGCAGGGGGCGACTCCTATGGT.

In this sample, this clone turned up many times. The CDR3 end is not reached by the read, which stops 3 residues before it; the germline J gene fills it in. This sequence joins TRBV7-9 and TRBJ2-7; D unresolved. The CDR3 is made up of 12 amino acids. Trimming shortened V by 1 base and J by 5 bases, and 6 bases separated the two germline ends. Germline assignment: CDR1 SEHNR and CDR2 FQNEAQ (reference sequence). CDR3 sequence reads: CASSLVSDEQYF. The covered CDR3 bases are TGTGCCAGCAGCTTAGTCAGTGACGAG.

This clone came up many times. Coverage ceases 3 residues before the CDR3 finishes, and the germline J gene fills in the end. The chain recombines TRBV10-3 with TRBJ1-3, with TRBD1 matching over 8 bases. Germline V gene lookup returns CDR1 ENHRY and CDR2 SYGVKD. Trimming cost V 6 bases and J 2 bases; bases outside gene matches: 12. The CDR3 is 17 residues long. The sequenced CDR3 bases are TGTGCCATCAGGGAGGACAGGGCTGAACTCCCTGGAAACACC. Its translation is CAIREDRAELPGNT. The full CDR3 is CAIREDRAELPGNTIYF.

This clone was found many times. The read gets to within 3 residues of the CDR3 end, and the germline J gene fills in the rest. The rearrangement uses TRBV5-1 and TRBJ2-4; a possible D gene is TRBD1 (6 bases). The CDR3 sequence is 16 residues long. V dropped 8 bases and J dropped 4 bases, with 22 bases sitting between them. Germline V CDR1 and CDR2: SGHRS, YFSETQ. CDR3 DNA, as far as it was read: TGCGCCAGTAGACAGGACTCCCAGGGCTATAAAAACATT. Translating it yields CASRQDSQGYKNI. The entire CDR3 sequence reads CASRQDSQGYKNIQYF.

In this sample, this clone turned up many times. The read comes to an end 3 residues before the CDR3 does, leaving the germline J gene to fill in the end. The chain carries TRBV5-6 and TRBJ1-2, with D possibly matching TRBD1 (6 bases). Germline CDR1 SGHDT, CDR2 YYEEEE. Trimming shortened V by 5 bases and J by 5 bases, and 19 bases separated the two germline ends. There are 15 residues in the CDR3. This chain's CDR3 is CASRRRQEAPYGYTF. Partial CDR3 DNA: TGTGCCAGCAGACGGAGACAGGAGGCCCCTTATGGC.

The sample holds many counts of this clone. Coverage ceases 3 residues before the CDR3 finishes, and the germline J gene fills in the end. This sequence joins TRBV20-1 and TRBJ2-3; D not certain. Trimming removed 5 bases at V and 3 bases at J, with 12 bases between. CDR1 DFQATT and CDR2 SNEGSKA come from the germline V gene (reference sequence). This CDR3 contains 13 residues. The CDR3 DNA, read in part, is TGCAGTGCTCACCCGCGGATAACAGATACG. It translates to CSAHPRITDT. The entire CDR3 is CSAHPRITDTQYF.

This clone was seen at least ten times. The missing CDR3 end, 3 residues past where the read stops, is filled in from the germline J gene. The rearrangement joins TRBV20-1 to TRBJ1-4; 8 nucleotides line up with TRBD1. V lost 6 bases, J lost 8 bases, and 14 bases stayed unmatched. Germline CDR1 DFQATT, CDR2 SNEGSKA (reference sequence). The CDR3 runs 15 residues. The chain's CDR3 is CSAVQGGSSREKLFF. CDR3 bases read: TGCAGTGCGGTACAGGGGGGGTCATCTCGGGAAAAA.

In this sample, this clone turned up many times. The CDR3 end lies 3 residues beyond the end of the read and is filled in from the germline J gene. The chain couples TRBV7-3 to TRBJ2-7, with no clear D. Germline values: CDR1 SGHTA, CDR2 FQGTGA. There are 13 residues in the CDR3. V gave up 3 bases and J gave up 3 bases, with 9 bases separating them. The part of the CDR3 DNA that was read is TGTGCCAGCAGCTTTTACGCGTACTACGAG. Translated: CASSFYAYYE. The CDR3 as a whole reads CASSFYAYYEQYF.

In its sample, this clone ranks as medium-sized. Coverage ceases 3 residues before the CDR3 finishes, and the germline J gene fills in the end. The gene calls are TRBV12-3 or TRBV12-4 and TRBJ2-1; 7 nucleotides align to TRBD1. This CDR3 comprises 13 residues. Germline trimming cut 3 bases from V and 6 bases from J; bases unmatched to any gene: 2. CDR3 sequence: CASSLGQFNEQFF. The sequenced part of the CDR3 DNA is TGTGCCAGCAGTTTGGGACAGTTCAATGAG.

This clone appeared many times. The read ends 3 residues early relative to the CDR3; the germline J gene fills the gap. The rearrangement links TRBV29-1 to TRBJ2-2, with a weak D call TRBD2 (6 bases). The length of the CDR3 is 15 residues. V was cut by 1 base and J by 7 bases, with 16 bases left in between. Germline V gene sequence: CDR1 SQVTM, CDR2 ANQGSEA. The DNA read from the CDR3 is TGCAGCGTTGAAGGGGGGGACTTTTGGGACGGGGAG. It encodes CSVEGGDFWDGE. The whole CDR3 protein is CSVEGGDFWDGELFF.

This clone was counted at least ten times. The CDR3 goes on 3 residues after the read ends, and that part is filled in from the germline J gene. The gene calls are TRBV19 and TRBJ1-1, with D perhaps TRBD1 (5 bases). Trimming removed 2 bases from V and 4 bases from J, with 8 bases in between. Germline V lookup: CDR1 LNHDA, CDR2 SQIVND (reference sequence). The CDR3 is made up of 13 amino acids. The chain's CDR3 is CASSIWGRTEAFF. CDR3 bases read: TGTGCCAGTAGTATATGGGGCCGCACTGAA.

This clone was found many times. Its ends do not fully match the called genes, so a read error is possible. The read comes to an end 3 residues before the CDR3 does, leaving the germline J gene to fill in the end. The genes are TRBV4-2 and TRBJ1-2; no firm D call. The length of the CDR3 is 16 residues. Germline V lookup: CDR1 LGHNA, CDR2 YNFKEQ. CDR3 sequence: CASSQDRLWRPYGYTF. CDR3 DNA, as far as it was read: TGCGCCAGCAGCCAAGATCGATTATGGCGGCCCTATGGC.

This clone was seen at least ten times. The CDR3 end is not reached by the read, which stops 3 residues before it; the germline J gene fills it in. The chain joins TRBV7-2 to TRBJ2-5, with 8 bases aligning to TRBD1. The CDR3 length is 14 residues. V was pared by 6 bases and J by 6 bases, with 9 bases of the junction left unmatched. The V gene's germline CDR1 is SGHTA and CDR2 FQGNSA. CDR3 DNA, as far as it was read: TGTGCCAGCAGTTCTCAGGGGGCGGCGCAGACC. Translation gives CASSSQGAAQT. The full CDR3 protein reads CASSSQGAAQTQYF.

This clone was found many times. The CDR3 end lies 3 residues beyond the end of the read and is filled in from the germline J gene. J is TRBJ1-1 and V is TRBV7-2; TRBD1 agrees at 7 bases. The V gene end was trimmed by 4 bases and the J gene end by 6 bases; junction bases not matched to a gene: 5. The germline gives CDR1 SGHTA, CDR2 FQGNSA. The CDR3 has 13 residues. The part of the CDR3 DNA that was read is TGTGCCAGCAGCTCGTATAGGGGGCCTGAA. This encodes CASSSYRGPE. The whole CDR3 region reads CASSSYRGPEAFF.

This clone was observed many times. Coverage ceases 3 residues before the CDR3 finishes, and the germline J gene fills in the end. The rearrangement links TRBV5-5 to TRBJ2-1, with TRBD1 as a possible D gene (6 bases). The germline V and J ends were trimmed by 3 bases and 6 bases, with 16 bases remaining between them. CDR1 is SGHKS and CDR2 is YYEKEE in the germline V gene (reference sequence). The CDR3 sequence is 15 residues long. Partial CDR3 DNA: TGTGCCAGCAGCTCCTGGCCGACAGGCCGCAATGAG. Its translation: CASSSWPTGRNE. In full, the CDR3 reads CASSSWPTGRNEQFF.

In its sample, this clone ranks as medium-sized (0.01 to 0.1%). With the read ending 3 residues before the CDR3 end, the germline J gene is used to fill in that end. This chain connects TRBV12-5 to TRBJ1-4; 8 nucleotides align to TRBD1. The CDR3 totals 14 residues. Germline trimming cut 5 bases from V and 8 bases from J; bases unmatched to any gene: 7. Germline V gene sequence: CDR1 LGHNT, CDR2 FRNRAP. CDR3 protein: CASGPGQDAEKLFF. The sequenced part of the CDR3 DNA is TGTGCTAGTGGTCCGGGACAGGACGCGGAAAAA.

This clone appeared a few times. The read falls 3 residues short of the CDR3 end, and the missing part is taken from the germline J gene. This rearrangement joins TRBV20-1 to TRBJ2-1, with 8 bases identical to TRBD2. Losses at the gene ends were 0 bases for V and 5 bases for J; bases not matched to a gene: 6. CDR1 is DFQATT, CDR2 SNEGSKA, per germline (reference sequence). The CDR3 is 15 residues long. CDR3 DNA (partial): TGCAGTGCTAGAGATCATTCTAGCGGGCACAATGAG. The encoded protein is CSARDHSSGHNE. The whole CDR3 sequence is CSARDHSSGHNEQFF.

There are many counts of this clone. The CDR3 end falls 3 residues outside the read, so it is completed with the germline J gene. The V gene is TRBV19, the J gene TRBJ2-5, with TRBD1 identical over 8 bases. The CDR3 has 14 residues. Trimming removed 4 bases from V and 5 bases from J; junction bases left unmatched: 6. CDR1 is LNHDA, CDR2 SQIVND, per germline (reference sequence). The CDR3: CASSTDREVETQYF. The part of the CDR3 DNA that was read is TGTGCCAGTAGTACGGACAGGGAGGTGGAGACC.

This clone showed up many times. The read is 3 residues too short to cover the CDR3 end, so that end is filled in from the germline J gene. The rearrangement uses TRBV6-2 or TRBV6-3 and TRBJ1-1; D call uncertain. Germline V gene lookup returns CDR1 MNHEY and CDR2 SVGEGT. The CDR3 length is 13 residues. The CDR3 bases that were read are TGTGCCAGCAGTTACATGCAGGTCCAATCG. Protein product: CASSYMQVQS. The whole CDR3 sequence reads CASSYMQVQSAFF.

In its sample, this clone was seen many times. Coverage ceases 3 residues before the CDR3 finishes, and the germline J gene fills in the end. The same CDR3 also results from other DNA sequences found in this sample. This sequence joins TRBV12-3 or TRBV12-4 and TRBJ2-7, with D possibly matching TRBD1 (6 bases). The CDR3 is 12 amino acids. V lost 3 bases and J lost 4, with 7 bases in between. CDR3 DNA (partial): TGTGCCAGCAGTTTGACAGGTTACGAG. This encodes CASSLTGYE. The complete CDR3 protein is CASSLTGYEQYF.

Many counts were recorded for this clone. Read coverage stops 3 residues before the CDR3 terminus; the germline J gene supplies the remainder. The gene calls are TRBV11-2 and TRBJ1-2; TRBD1 might be the D (5 bases). CDR3 length: 15 residues. Trimming took off 4 bases at V and 4 bases at J, with 16 bases between the two ends. Germline V lookup: CDR1 SGHAT, CDR2 FQNNGV. The sequenced part of the CDR3 DNA is TGTGCCAGCAGCTCCGTAAATCCGAGGGGCTATGGC. Its translation: CASSSVNPRGYG. The complete CDR3 protein is CASSSVNPRGYGYTF.

In this sample, this clone turned up a few times. The CDR3 goes on 3 residues after the read ends, and that part is filled in from the germline J gene. The chain recombines TRBV7-9 with TRBJ2-4, with D perhaps matching TRBD2 (5 bases). Germline CDR1 SEHNR, CDR2 FQNEAQ (reference sequence). The CDR3 has 12 residues. CDR3 in amino acids: CASSSRGYGQYF. The DNA read from the CDR3 is TGTGCCAGCAGCTCTCGGGGTTATGGT.

This clone was recorded many times. Read data end 3 residues before the CDR3 end; the end is taken from the germline J gene. This rearrangement joins TRBV10-3 to TRBJ1-6; 7 bases agree with TRBD1. Germline CDR1 ENHRY, CDR2 SYGVKD. Trimming removed 3 bases from V and 7 bases from J; junction bases left unmatched: 3. The CDR3 loop spans 14 amino acids. Incomplete CDR3 DNA: TGTGCCATCAGTGACCCGACAGGGAATTCACCC. Translation gives CAISDPTGNSP. In full, the CDR3 is CAISDPTGNSPLHF.

There are many counts of this clone. The read stops 3 residues short of the end of the CDR3; the missing end is completed from the germline J gene. This chain uses TRBV7-2 with TRBJ2-7; 7 nucleotides agree with TRBD1. The CDR3 has 14 amino acids. V dropped 3 bases and J dropped 3; count of bases not matched to a gene: 5. Germline V CDR1 and CDR2: SGHTA, FQGNSA. The part of the CDR3 DNA that was read is TGTGCCAGCAGCTTGCTTGGGGACAGCTACGAG. It translates to CASSLLGDSYE. The full-length CDR3 reads as CASSLLGDSYEQYF.

This clone was detected only a few times. One end of the junction varies from germline; a read error may be responsible. With the read ending 3 residues before the CDR3 end, the germline J gene is used to fill in that end. Other DNA variants within this sample encode the same CDR3. The gene calls are TRBV7-2 and TRBJ1-6, with a possible D match to TRBD1 (5 bases). The CDR3 loop spans 14 amino acids. Germline CDR1 is SGHTA and CDR2 is FQGNSA. Incomplete CDR3 DNA: TGTGCCACGCAACAGGCCCTCTATAATTCGCCC. It yields the protein CATQQALYNSP. The whole CDR3 reads CATQQALYNSPLHF.

This clone was observed many times. The read finishes 3 residues shy of the CDR3 end, and the germline J gene is used to complete it. The rearrangement links TRBV7-2 to TRBJ1-6, with 7 positions matching TRBD1. The CDR3 sequence is 15 residues long. Germline V gene lookup returns CDR1 SGHTA and CDR2 FQGNSA. V lost 5 bases to trimming and J lost 10 bases; unmatched junction nucleotides: 11. The CDR3 protein is CASSLGGVAPSPLHF. The DNA read from the CDR3 is TGTGCCAGCAGCCTAGGGGGCGTAGCCCCCTCACCC. Combining the CDR3 with reference TRBV7-2 and TRBJ1-6 gives the whole variable domain GAGVSQSPSNKVTEKGKDVELRCDPISGHTALYWYRQSLGQGLEFLIYFQGNSAPDKSGLPSDRFSAERTGGSVSTLTIQRTQQEDSAVYLCASSLGGVAPSPLHFGNGTRLTVT.

This clone was counted ten times or more. The CDR3 is cut off 3 residues early in the read; its end comes from the germline J gene. The V gene is TRBV7-8, the J gene TRBJ1-2, with unresolved D. CDR3 size: 13 residues. Germline-derived CDR1 and CDR2 are SGHVS and FQNEAQ. The germline V and J ends were trimmed by 1 base and 5 bases, with 8 bases remaining between them. Incomplete CDR3 DNA: TGTGCCAGCAGCTTAGGGCAGGATTATGGC. Translation: CASSLGQDYG. The entire CDR3 protein reads CASSLGQDYGYTF.

This clone was detected many times. The missing CDR3 end, 3 residues past where the read stops, is filled in from the germline J gene. This sequence joins TRBV9 and TRBJ2-7; TRBD1 agrees at 10 bases. J was trimmed by 4 bases and V by 0 bases; bases with no gene match: 13. Germline values: CDR1 SGDLS, CDR2 YYNGEE. The CDR3 is 18 residues long. CDR3 bases read: TGTGCCAGCAGCGTAGCTACGGAGGCGGGACAGGGGCTATACGAG. The encoded protein is CASSVATEAGQGLYE. The whole CDR3 reads CASSVATEAGQGLYEQYF.